These 20 T cell receptor beta chains were all obtained from the same sample, sequenced in a study of blood T cell repertoires in COVID-19. The data were produced by immunoSEQ multiplex PCR, yet TCRdb's version contains in-frame clones alone and is incomplete. This sample has roughly 42,000 clones; roughly 81% occur once, and the top ten carry 13%. Source material: peripheral blood. The receptors shown here come from a woman in her seventies in a cohort sampled during active COVID-19.

The gene calls are TRBV9 and TRBJ1-3, with D tentatively TRBD1 (5 bases). This CDR3 is 14 amino acids long. V was shortened by 5 bases and J by 7 bases, with 16 bases between the two germline ends. The germline CDR1 and CDR2 sequences are SGDLS and YYNGEE. The CDR3 sequence: CASSNTGGGNTIYF. In DNA form, the CDR3 reads TGTGCCAGCAGTAACACTGGGGGGGGGAACACCATATATTTT.

The V call is TRBV5-1, the J call TRBJ2-5; D gene ambiguous. The J call is doubtful: the DNA matches TRBJ2-7 better. The germline CDR1 and CDR2 sequences are SGHRS and YFSETQ. The CDR3 runs to 13 residues. Here the CDR3 DNA reads TGCGCCAGCAGCCCGGACGGAGACTACGAGCAGTACTTC. It specifies CASSPDGDYEQYF.

The rearrangement uses TRBV10-1 and TRBJ2-7, with 8 bases matching TRBD2. Germline loops: CDR1 WNHNN, CDR2 SYGVQD (reference sequence). Germline trimming cut 2 bases from V and 1 base from J; bases unmatched to any gene: 4. CDR3 length: 15 amino acids. CDR3 sequence (DNA): TGCGCCAGCAGTGAGGGAGCGGGAGAATCCTACGAGCAGTACTTC. Amino acid sequence: CASSEGAGESYEQYF.

The rearrangement links TRBV6-4 to TRBJ2-4; TRBD2 agrees at 10 bases. The CDR3 sequence is 17 residues long. Losses at the gene ends were 6 bases for V and 0 bases for J; bases not matched to a gene: 8. Looked up from germline, CDR1 is MRHNA and CDR2 is SNTAGT. The CDR3 here is CASRKLAGGLAKNIQYF. In nucleotides, the CDR3 is TGTGCCAGCAGGAAATTAGCGGGAGGTTTAGCCAAAAACATTCAGTACTTC.

The chain joins TRBV5-1 to TRBJ1-5, with unresolved D. Trimming took off 2 bases at V and 4 bases at J, with 10 bases between the two ends. This CDR3 is built from 14 residues. Germline assignment: CDR1 SGHRS and CDR2 YFSETQ. The CDR3 sequence is CASSFNPGNQPQHF. Here the CDR3 DNA reads TGCGCCAGCAGCTTTAATCCGGGTAATCAGCCCCAGCATTTT.

The chain has TRBV9 and TRBJ2-7; TRBD2 aligns across 12 bases. The CDR3 has 17 residues. CDR1 is SGDLS, CDR2 YYNGEE, per germline. V trimming: 3 bases; J trimming: 0 bases; junction bases outside the gene matches: 7. CDR3 sequence: CASSGSGTSGRSYEQYF. CDR3 in DNA: TGTGCCAGCAGCGGATCCGGGACTAGCGGGCGCTCCTACGAGCAGTACTTC.

The gene calls are TRBV5-1 and TRBJ1-1, with 10 positions matching TRBD1. There are 14 residues in the CDR3. The germline CDR1 and CDR2 sequences are SGHRS and YFSETQ. V lost 1 base to trimming and J lost 5 bases; unmatched junction nucleotides: 2. The chain's CDR3 is CASSLWGQGTEAFF. CDR3 sequence (DNA): TGCGCCAGCAGCTTGTGGGGACAGGGGACTGAAGCTTTCTTT.

The CDR3 nucleotides read TGTGCCAGCAGCATTATAGGGACAGCAAGATCTGGAAACACCATATATTTT. This codes for CASSIIGTARSGNTIYF. V gene TRBV7-2 combines with J gene TRBJ1-3; 7 bases are shared with TRBD1. Losses at the gene ends were 5 bases for V and 1 base for J; bases not matched to a gene: 11. The CDR3 runs to 17 residues. Germline V gives CDR1 SGHTA, CDR2 FQGNSA.

This chain connects TRBV4-1 to TRBJ2-6; a weak D match, TRBD1 (5 bases). This CDR3 has 20 amino acids. V was pared by 0 bases and J by 0 bases, with 18 bases between. From germline, CDR1 is MGHRA and CDR2 YSYEKL. The CDR3 reads CASSQDRGREPSSGANVLTF. The CDR3 bases are TGCGCCAGCAGCCAAGATCGCGGCAGGGAACCTAGCTCTGGGGCCAACGTCCTGACTTTC.

This clone showed up just once. The chain has TRBV6-2 or TRBV6-3 and TRBJ1-1; D ambiguous. CDR1 MNHEY and CDR2 SVGEGT come from the germline V gene. The V end was cut by 2 bases, the J end by 5 bases, with 12 bases between. There are 14 residues in the CDR3. The CDR3: CASSYPTAGTEAFF. DNA of the CDR3: TGTGCCAGCAGTTACCCCACAGCGGGGACTGAAGCTTTCTTT.

The chain combines TRBV23-1 with TRBJ2-3; D is perhaps TRBD1 (6 bases). TRBV23-1 is filed as an ORF, its function uncertain. The CDR3 sequence is 12 residues long. V was trimmed by 10 bases and J by 6 bases, leaving 14 bases between them. The chain's CDR3 is CATETGSDTQYF. In DNA form, the CDR3 reads TGCGCCACCGAAACAGGGTCCGATACGCAGTATTTT.

The V and J genes are TRBV5-6 and TRBJ2-4; possible D gene TRBD1, 6 bases. V lost 0 bases and J 8 bases, leaving 18 bases between the germline ends. The germline CDR1 and CDR2 sequences are SGHDT and YYEEEE. The CDR3 covers 16 residues. The CDR3 sequence: CASSLDGMGTIDIQYF. The CDR3 DNA follows: TGTGCCAGCAGCTTGGACGGTATGGGGACAATAGACATTCAGTACTTC.

This clone has a handful of counts. The chain has TRBV11-2 and TRBJ2-1; D may be TRBD1 (6 bases). V was shortened by 5 bases and J by 7 bases, with 18 bases between the two germline ends. Germline V gene sequence: CDR1 SGHAT, CDR2 FQNNGV. CDR3 size: 15 residues. CDR3 amino acids: CASSPQQGHGNEQFF. Here the CDR3 DNA reads TGTGCCAGCAGCCCCCAACAGGGTCATGGGAATGAGCAGTTCTTC.

The chain joins TRBV4-1 to TRBJ1-2; D may be TRBD1 (6 bases). Per the germline V gene, CDR1 is MGHRA and CDR2 is YSYEKL. This CDR3 is built from 15 residues. Trimming removed 0 bases at V and 7 bases at J, with 15 bases between. CDR3 protein: CASSQDSPGVGGYTF. CDR3 DNA sequence: TGCGCCAGCAGCCAAGACAGTCCAGGGGTCGGTGGCTACACCTTC.

The V and J genes are TRBV10-2 and TRBJ2-4, with TRBD1 matching over 9 bases. The CDR3 runs to 15 residues. Germline assignment: CDR1 WSHSY and CDR2 SAAADI. The V gene end was trimmed by 0 bases and the J gene end by 6 bases; junction bases not matched to a gene: 3. CDR3 bases: TGCGCCAGCAGTGAGTCGGGACAGGGATTAAACATTCAGTACTTC. It specifies CASSESGQGLNIQYF.

The rearrangement joins TRBV19 to TRBJ2-5, with 8 bases identical to TRBD2. The trim removed 2 bases at V and 7 bases at J, leaving 6 bases unmatched. The CDR3 has 14 residues. CDR1 is LNHDA and CDR2 is SQIVND in the germline V gene (reference sequence). The DNA for the CDR3 is TGTGCCAGTAGTATACCGAGCGGGAGTGGGACCCAGTACTTC. Protein product: CASSIPSGSGTQYF.

A word on this clone: At one boundary the junction diverges from the germline segment, which might be a read error. The CDR3 region has the DNA TGTGCTAGCAGCTTAGACAGCTTCACAGATACGCAGTATTTT. Translation gives CASSLDSFTDTQYF. The chain links TRBV7-7 to TRBJ2-3, with a tentative D call TRBD1 (5 bases). The germline V gene encodes CDR1 SSHAT and CDR2 FNYEAQ (reference sequence). The CDR3 sequence is 14 residues long.

CDR3 residues: CASSFPGLAASYEQYF. The DNA for the CDR3 is TGTGCCAGCAGTTTTCCTGGACTAGCGGCCTCCTACGAGCAGTACTTC. This chain connects TRBV28 to TRBJ2-7; 10 nucleotides match TRBD2. V lost 3 bases to trimming and J lost 0 bases; unmatched junction nucleotides: 5. The CDR3 consists of 16 residues. Germline V CDR1 and CDR2: MDHEN, SYDVKM.

J is TRBJ2-1 and V is TRBV29-1, with 7 positions matching TRBD1. This CDR3 is 12 amino acids long. After removal of 7 bases from V and 7 bases from J, the junction contained 7 bases not matched to a gene. Germline assignment: CDR1 SQVTM and CDR2 ANQGSEA. The CDR3 loop reads CSGGTAQNEQFF. The CDR3 DNA is TGCAGCGGAGGGACAGCACAGAATGAGCAGTTCTTC.

The rearrangement uses TRBV6-5 and TRBJ2-3; 13 bases are shared with TRBD2. CDR1 and CDR2 from the germline V gene are MNHEY and SVGAGI. Losses at the gene ends were 7 bases for V and 5 bases for J; bases not matched to a gene: 6. The CDR3 sequence is 15 residues long. DNA of the CDR3: TGTGCCAGCACCGTGGGACTAGCGGGGAAAGATACGCAGTATTTT. Encoded protein: CASTVGLAGKDTQYF.